The rows below give T cell receptor beta chains drawn from one sample of a study of T cells in localized non-small cell lung cancer. The repertoire was sequenced with immunoSEQ multiplex PCR; TCRdb's copy has only in-frame clones and lacks some. Here the sample spans under 20,000 clones, around 83% being singletons. Sequenced material: peripheral blood, taken before any cancer treatment. These receptors originate from a female donor at least 60 years old with stage I lung adenocarcinoma. Each CDR3 is given with its conserved first and last residue. A D gene is named only where the DNA matches it firmly. The listing skips clone size in some rows; elsewhere it reads once, few, many or a size class.

>TRBV19|.|TRBJ1-1|TRBD1
TGTGCCAGTAGTGGGACAGTCATGAACACTGAAGCTTTCTTT
CASSGTVMNTEAFF
>TRBV19|.|TRBJ1-1|.
TGTGCCACCCAACAGGGCACAGCTTTCTTT
CATQQGTAFF
>TRBV27|.|TRBJ2-5|.
TGTGCCAGCAGTTTAGACCGACAAGAGACCCAGTACTTC
CASSLDRQETQYF
>TRBV6-5|.|TRBJ1-5|.
TGTGCCAGCAGTTACAGCGACAGGAATCAGCCCCAGCATTTT
CASSYSDRNQPQHF
>TRBV5-4|.|TRBJ1-2|.
TGTGCCAGCAGCTTGCCGTTGGACTATGGCTACACCTTC
CASSLPLDYGYTF
>TRBV27|.|TRBJ1-5|.
TGTGCCAGCAGTTTGTGGGGCGGTCAGCCCCAGCATTTT
CASSLWGGQPQHF
>TRBV7-9|.|TRBJ2-1|.
TGTGCCAGCAGCTCCCGACAGGACAACAATGAGCAGTTCTTC
CASSSRQDNNEQFF
>TRBV5-1|.|TRBJ1-5|.
TGCGCCAGCAGCTTGGCCCCTGATCAGCCCCAGCATTTT
CASSLAPDQPQHF
>TRBV5-1|.|TRBJ2-1|.
TGCGCCAGCAGCTTGCCCCTGTATAGAAGTAATGAGCAGTTCTTC
CASSLPLYRSNEQFF
>TRBV5-1|.|TRBJ1-2|TRBD1
TGCGCCAGCAGGTTAACACAGGGGGCCCCCTATGGCTACACCTTC
CASRLTQGAPYGYTF
>TRBV25-1|.|TRBJ1-2|.
TGTGCCAGCAGTGATAGGGATTACTATGGCTACACCTTC
CASSDRDYYGYTF
>TRBV4-1|.|TRBJ2-2|.
TGCGCCAGCAGCCAAACTAAGGGGCCGGTCAACACCGGGGAGCTGTTTTTT
CASSQTKGPVNTGELFF
>TRBV11-2|once|TRBJ2-1|TRBD2
TGTGCCAGCAGCTTATTCAGTTCCAGCGGGGGTAGGAATGAGCAGTTCTTC
CASSLFSSSGGRNEQFF
>TRBV30|.|TRBJ2-7|TRBD1
TGTGCCTGGAGCGATACCTCCAGACAGGGGGCCTACGAGCAGTACTTC
CAWSDTSRQGAYEQYF
>TRBV9|.|TRBJ1-3|TRBD1
TGTGCCAGCAGCTTTGCCGGGACAGAAGGAAACACCATATATTTT
CASSFAGTEGNTIYF
>TRBV19|.|TRBJ1-4|TRBD1
TGTGCCAGTACCGGCGGGACAGGGAACGGCGAAAAACTGTTTTTT
CASTGGTGNGEKLFF
>TRBV13|.|TRBJ1-6|.
TGTGCCAGCAGCTTACAGGGGTATAATTCACCCCTCCACTTT
CASSLQGYNSPLHF
>TRBV5-5|.|TRBJ1-1|.
TGTGCCAGCAGCTTGGTGGGCAGGGGCACTGAAGCTTTCTTT
CASSLVGRGTEAFF
>TRBV27|.|TRBJ2-6|TRBD1
TGTGCCAGCAGGTCGTCTCCCGGGACAGGGGGCTCTGGGGCCAACGTCCTGACTTTC
CASRSSPGTGGSGANVLTF
>TRBV5-1|medium-sized|TRBJ2-7|TRBD1
TGCGCCAGCAGCTCCCCCGGGACAGGGTTCCTCGAGCAGTACTTC
CASSSPGTGFLEQYF
>TRBV27|.|TRBJ1-1|.
TGTGCCAGCAGTTTGAGGGGGATGAACACTGAAGCTTTCTTT
CASSLRGMNTEAFF
>TRBV6-6|.|TRBJ1-1|.
TGTGCCAGCAGTCGGACTTTCACTGAAGCTTTCTTT
CASSRTFTEAFF
>TRBV30|.|TRBJ2-3|TRBD2
TGTGCCTGGGCTAGCGGGGACACAGATACGCAGTATTTT
CAWASGDTDTQYF
>TRBV6-5|.|TRBJ1-1|.
TGTGCCAGCAGTTACGGAGATCGCACTGAAGCTTTCTTT
CASSYGDRTEAFF
>TRBV7-9|few|TRBJ1-2|.
TGTGCCAGCAGCTTAGATTATGACAGAGCTTATGGCTACACCTTC
CASSLDYDRAYGYTF
>TRBV6-5|.|TRBJ1-5|.
TGTGCCAGCAGTTACGGGGGCCGTTATCAGCCCCAGCATTTT
CASSYGGRYQPQHF
>TRBV13|.|TRBJ2-4|TRBD1
TGTGCCAGCAGAGTGGGAATGACAGGGTCCAAAAACATTCAGTACTTC
CASRVGMTGSKNIQYF
>TRBV7-6|.|TRBJ2-1|TRBD2
TGTGCCAGCAGCCCAGCGGGCGGGGGGGCTTGGAATGAGCAGTTCTTC
CASSPAGGGAWNEQFF
>TRBV5-4|.|TRBJ2-2|.
TGTGCCAGCAGCTTGACAATTGGGCAGGGATACACCGGGGAGCTGTTTTTT
CASSLTIGQGYTGELFF
>TRBV29-1|.|TRBJ1-2|.
TGCAGCGTTCTCGGGGATAACTATGGCTACACCTTC
CSVLGDNYGYTF
>TRBV5-1|.|TRBJ2-7|TRBD1
TGCGCCAGCAGCCTCGGACAGGACTCCTACGAGCAGTACTTC
CASSLGQDSYEQYF
>TRBV4-1|.|TRBJ2-3|.
TGCGCCAGCAGCCGACTGCAGGGTTTGGATACGCAGTATTTT
CASSRLQGLDTQYF
>TRBV7-6|.|TRBJ2-5|TRBD1
TGTGCCAGCAGCACGGACAGGCAAGAGACCCAGTACTTC
CASSTDRQETQYF
>TRBV27|.|TRBJ2-1|.
TGTGCCAGCAGGATGGGCGTTTACAATGAGCAGTTCTTC
CASRMGVYNEQFF
>TRBV11-2|.|TRBJ2-5|.
TGTGCCAGCAGCTTATCAATGGGGCCGGAGACCCAGTACTTC
CASSLSMGPETQYF
>TRBV18|.|TRBJ1-5|.
TGTGCCAGCTCACCGGGCCCGGGCAATCAGCCCCAGCATTTT
CASSPGPGNQPQHF
>TRBV30|.|TRBJ1-3|.
TGTGCCTGGAGTGTACGGGGTTCTTTAGGAAACACCATATATTTT
CAWSVRGSLGNTIYF
>TRBV25-1|.|TRBJ1-6|.
TGTGCCAGCAGTGAATATCATAGCAATTCACCCCTCCACTTT
CASSEYHSNSPLHF
>TRBV19|.|TRBJ2-2|TRBD2
TGTGCCAGTAGGAGCGGGGGGGCTTTCACCGGGGAGCTGTTTTTT
CASRSGGAFTGELFF
>TRBV30|.|TRBJ2-7|TRBD2
TGTGCCTGGAGTAGGGGGTCCGGCGGGGGGCACGACGAGCAGTACTTC
CAWSRGSGGGHDEQYF
>TRBV30|.|TRBJ2-7|TRBD2
TGTGCCTGGAGTACTAGCGCGGAGGGTGGAGAGCAGTACTTC
CAWSTSAEGGEQYF
>TRBV7-2|.|TRBJ2-2|.
TGTGCCAGCAGCTTAGGGGGCAGCAACAACGCGAACACCGGGGAGCTGTTTTTT
CASSLGGSNNANTGELFF
>TRBV6-5|.|TRBJ2-7|.
TGTGCCAGCAGTTATTCCCCGGGACGGGCCTACGAGCAGTACTTC
CASSYSPGRAYEQYF
>TRBV5-6|few|TRBJ1-1|TRBD1
TGTGCCAGCAGCCTACCGGGGACAGCGAACACTGAAGCTTTCTTT
CASSLPGTANTEAFF
>TRBV2|.|TRBJ1-1|TRBD1
TGTGCCAGTGGACAGGCTCCAATCGGGGACACTGAAGCTTTCTTT
CASGQAPIGDTEAFF
>TRBV4-2|once|TRBJ2-5|.
TGTGCCAGCAGCCGAGAGGTGGGGGCTGGGGAGACCCAGTACTTC
CASSREVGAGETQYF
>TRBV5-1|.|TRBJ1-1|.
TGCGCCAGCAGCTTGGAGGGAATTGCTGAAGCTTTCTTT
CASSLEGIAEAFF
>TRBV4-1|once|TRBJ1-2|.
TGCGCCAGCAGCCAAGGTCGAGTAGGCTACACCTTC
CASSQGRVGYTF